This T cell receptor (beta chain) appears in the sequencing data of a study of shared clonotypes between healthy human individuals. Broader study findings: The generation probabilities recorded for non-shared clonotypes fell below those of clonotypes shared by all four donors.

Points on this clone: Its antigen is currently unknown.

TCRdb's copy holds only in-frame clones and misses some; the assay was immunoSEQ multiplex PCR. The sample lists about 2 million clones; just under 95% were seen once. Naive CD8 populations comprised CD45RO-negative cells positively selected for CCR7, excluding terminally differentiated effector memory CD45RA+ cells. This CDR3 region has 13 residues. Germline V CDR1 and CDR2: GTSNPN, SVGIG (reference sequence). Trimming removed 4 bases from V and 9 bases from J, with 13 bases in between. The sequence came from a man aged 18 to 30 in good health. Input material: naive CD8+ T cells sorted from blood. The V gene is TRBV30, the J gene TRBJ1-6, with D unresolved. The CDR3 spells CAWNMEQGSPLHF. In DNA, the CDR3 is TGTGCCTGGAATATGGAACAAGGTTCACCCCTCCACTTT.